The 8 T cell receptor beta chains below all came from one sample that was sequenced in a study of T-cell memory formation after mild COVID-19. TCRdb reprocessed the 5' RACE reads with MiXCR, giving one entry per CDR3 protein. Among some 490,000 distinct CDR3 sequences listed, roughly 18% were seen once. Sequenced: PBMCs or a T cell subset sorted from them (not recorded which). Receptor source: an adult woman who had mild COVID-19 (a few samples of this study predate the infection). Cell type and time point are not known.

This clonotype was recorded a few times. The genes are TRBV7-3 and TRBJ2-3, with a tentative D call TRBD2 (5 bases). The CDR3 totals 13 residues. The ends were cut back, 6 bases at V and 5 bases at J, with 12 bases in the middle. Germline lookup yields CDR1 SGHTA and CDR2 FQGTGA. The CDR3 loop is CASRAPEGDTQYF. The DNA of the CDR3 is TGTGCCAGCAGAGCCCCCGAGGGAGATACGCAGTATTTT. Filled out from reference TRBV7-3 and TRBJ2-3, the complete variable domain reads GAGVSQTPSNKVTEKGKYVELRCDPISGHTALYWYRQSLGQGPEFLIYFQGTGAADDSGLPNDRFFAVRPEGSVSTLKIQRTERGDSAVYLCASRAPEGDTQYFGPGTRLTVL.

The chain couples TRBV5-1 to TRBJ2-2; the match to TRBD2 covers 13 bases. Looked up from germline, CDR1 is SGHRS and CDR2 is YFSETQ. Unmatched junction bases numbered 5, after V lost 4 bases and J lost 2 bases. The CDR3 is 17 amino acids. The CDR3 loop reads CASSQTSGGPNTGELFF. As DNA, the CDR3 is TGCGCCAGCAGCCAGACTAGCGGGGGGCCCAACACCGGGGAGCTGTTTTTT.

This clonotype has just a few counts. The rearrangement uses TRBV6-2 or TRBV6-3 and TRBJ2-7, with D perhaps matching TRBD2 (5 bases). Trimming shortened V by 6 bases and J by 5 bases, and 20 bases separated the two germline ends. Per the germline V gene, CDR1 is MNHEY and CDR2 is SVGEGT. The CDR3 spans 15 residues. Here the CDR3 reads CASSLPTGFRDEQYF. CDR3 DNA: TGTGCCAGCAGCCTCCCCACGGGGTTTAGAGACGAGCAGTACTTC.

This clonotype was seen ten or more times. The rearrangement uses TRBV24-1 and TRBJ2-7; TRBD2 matches at 10 bases. With V trimmed by 2 bases and J by 1 base, 4 bases remained unmatched. CDR1 is KGHDR and CDR2 is SFDVKD in the germline V gene. The length of the CDR3 is 16 residues. The CDR3 DNA follows: TGTGCCACCAGTGATTCGGGACTAGCGAAATCCTACGAGCAGTACTTC. This sequence encodes CATSDSGLAKSYEQYF.

This clonotype has a handful of counts. V usage is TRBV4-1 and J usage is TRBJ2-1, with TRBD2 matching 9 bases. Trimming took 2 bases from V and 8 from J; bases not matched to a gene: 4. Per germline, CDR1 MGHRA and CDR2 YSYEKL. The CDR3 extends over 14 amino acids. CDR3 region: CASSQKLAGDEQFF. CDR3 sequence (DNA): TGCGCCAGCAGCCAAAAGTTAGCGGGAGATGAGCAGTTCTTC.

The chain couples TRBV30 to TRBJ2-3, with TRBD2 matching 8 bases. V lost 5 bases, J lost 5 bases, and 6 bases stayed unmatched. Germline values: CDR1 GTSNPN, CDR2 SVGIG (reference sequence). This CDR3 spans 13 amino acids. The CDR3 here is CAWHRGGLDTQYF. The CDR3 DNA reads as TGTGCCTGGCACCGGGGGGGGCTAGATACGCAGTATTTT.

In its sample, this clonotype was seen a few times. The chain is built from TRBV10-3 and TRBJ2-7, with TRBD1 as a possible D gene (6 bases). The CDR3 loop spans 11 amino acids. Germline assignment: CDR1 ENHRY and CDR2 SYGVKD. The V end lost 6 bases, the J end lost 5 bases, and 8 bases lay between the germline ends. CDR3 bases: TGTGCCATCAGGACAGGTAACGAGCAGTACTTC. Amino acid sequence: CAIRTGNEQYF.

The CDR3 DNA follows: TGTGCCAGCAGTTACCGTCCCTCGGCAATTTACGAGCAGTACTTC. Protein product: CASSYRPSAIYEQYF. This chain links TRBV6-5 with TRBJ2-7, with unresolved D. This CDR3 has 15 residues. Trimming stripped 2 bases from V and 4 bases from J, with 15 bases between. In germline, CDR1 is MNHEY, CDR2 SVGAGI.